What follows are 19 T cell receptor beta chains derived from one specimen sequenced in a study of blood T cell repertoires in COVID-19. Profiling relied on immunoSEQ multiplex PCR, and the TCRdb table lists in-frame clones only, not all of them. This table has roughly 190,000 clones, approximately 86% appearing once. The sequenced sample consisted of peripheral blood. The receptors come from a woman older than 75 in a cohort sampled during active or convalescent COVID-19.

The chain has TRBV5-4 and TRBJ2-5; 10 nucleotides match TRBD2. This CDR3 comprises 16 residues. CDR1 and CDR2 from the germline V gene are SGHNT and YYREEE (reference sequence). Germline trimming cut 4 bases from V and 3 bases from J; bases unmatched to any gene: 9. The chain's CDR3 is CASSNPLAGRKETQYF. CDR3 bases: TGTGCCAGCAGCAACCCACTAGCGGGGAGGAAAGAGACCCAGTACTTC.

V usage is TRBV2 and J usage is TRBJ2-7; unclear D gene. The germline V and J ends were trimmed by 4 bases and 3 bases, with 13 bases remaining between them. The V gene's germline CDR1 is SNHLY and CDR2 FYNNEI. CDR3 length: 14 amino acids. The DNA of the CDR3 is TGTGCCAGCAGTGCGGTTTCCGTCCTCTACGAGCAGTACTTC. It specifies CASSAVSVLYEQYF.

V is TRBV19 and J is TRBJ1-4; 9 bases map to TRBD1. The V gene's germline CDR1 is LNHDA and CDR2 SQIVND (reference sequence). J was trimmed by 3 bases and V by 10 bases; bases with no gene match: 6. This CDR3 is 14 amino acids long. CDR3 loop: CATSQGAANEKLFF. For the CDR3, the DNA is TGTGCCACGTCACAGGGGGCGGCTAATGAAAAACTGTTTTTT.

The genes are TRBV5-6 and TRBJ2-2; D is perhaps TRBD1 (6 bases). V was pared by 4 bases and J by 5 bases, with 12 bases between. The V gene's germline CDR1 is SGHDT and CDR2 YYEEEE. The CDR3 loop spans 14 amino acids. Here the CDR3 reads CASSVQGGTGELFF. The DNA of the CDR3 is TGTGCCAGCAGCGTACAAGGGGGAACCGGGGAGCTGTTTTTT.

On this clone: At the DNA level, this CDR3 is encoded by other sequences in the same sample as well. The chain couples TRBV9 to TRBJ1-1, with 9 positions matching TRBD1. From germline, CDR1 is SGDLS and CDR2 YYNGEE. The CDR3 extends over 15 amino acids. The V and J ends lost 0 bases and 5 bases, in that order; junction bases with no gene match: 5. Written as DNA, the CDR3 is TGTGCCAGCAGCGTAGGGGGACAGGGAGGTACTGAAGCTTTCTTT. Residues: CASSVGGQGGTEAFF. The whole variable domain, filled in from reference TRBV9 and TRBJ1-1, reads DSGVTQTPKHLITATGQRVTLRCSPRSGDLSVYWYQQSLDQGLQFLIQYYNGEERAKGNILERFSAQQFPDLHSELNLSSLELGDSALYFCASSVGGQGGTEAFFGQGTRLTVV.

This chain uses TRBV19 with TRBJ1-6; 8 bases agree with TRBD1. The CDR3 has 16 residues. Germline CDR1 is LNHDA and CDR2 is SQIVND (reference sequence). Germline trimming cut 5 bases from V and 4 bases from J; bases unmatched to any gene: 7. In DNA form, the CDR3 reads TGTGCCAGTAGTCACCGGGACAGGTTTTATAATTCACCCCTCCACTTT. Protein: CASSHRDRFYNSPLHF.

The chain carries TRBV4-3 and TRBJ2-5, with 7 positions matching TRBD1. Germline CDR1 is LGHNA and CDR2 is YSLEER. This CDR3 comprises 16 residues. V was pared by 0 bases and J by 4 bases, with 8 bases of the junction left unmatched. CDR3 region: CASSQDGISGGETQYF. The CDR3 DNA follows: TGCGCCAGCAGCCAAGATGGGATATCAGGGGGAGAGACCCAGTACTTC.

Here the CDR3 DNA reads TGTGCCAGCAGTTCGCTCTATGAAGAGACCCAGTACTTC. Its protein product is CASSSLYEETQYF. V and J are TRBV12-3 or TRBV12-4 and TRBJ2-5; no firm D call. This CDR3 has 13 amino acids. Deletions cut 4 bases from V and 3 bases from J, with 9 bases between.

The chain's CDR3 is CASSQTYKLRHIQHF. As DNA, the CDR3 is TGTGCCAGCAGCCAGACCTATAAACTGCGACATATCCAGCATTTT. The rearrangement uses TRBV6-5 and TRBJ1-5; D call uncertain. Germline CDR1 is MNHEY and CDR2 is SVGAGI. The CDR3 extends over 15 amino acids. Trimming pared 6 bases from V and 12 bases from J, leaving 24 bases between.

The rearrangement uses TRBV6-5 and TRBJ1-6; the D is unclear. Trimming left V 7 bases short and J 9 bases short, with 13 bases between. This CDR3 has 13 residues. Looked up from germline, CDR1 is MNHEY and CDR2 is SVGAGI. The CDR3 loop is CASMASPFSPLHF. In nucleotides, the CDR3 is TGTGCCAGCATGGCTTCCCCCTTTTCACCCCTCCACTTT.

The chain couples TRBV18 to TRBJ1-4, with no clear D. Germline V gene lookup returns CDR1 KGHSH and CDR2 LQKENI. V lost 3 bases to trimming and J lost 3 bases, with 8 bases between them. The CDR3 consists of 14 residues. CDR3 protein: CASSPTRSNEKLFF. The DNA of the CDR3 is TGTGCCAGCTCACCTACAAGATCTAATGAAAAACTGTTTTTT.

The chain recombines TRBV5-1 with TRBJ2-3; 10 bases agree with TRBD1. V lost 4 bases and J lost 5; bases outside the gene matches: 4. Germline assignment: CDR1 SGHRS and CDR2 YFSETQ. The CDR3 contains 14 residues. The CDR3 loop reads CASSEGQGRDTQYF. The CDR3 coding sequence is TGCGCCAGCAGCGAGGGACAGGGGAGAGATACGCAGTATTTT.

The J gene is TRBJ1-1, the V gene TRBV15; 7 nucleotides align to TRBD1. V gave up 0 bases and J gave up 0 bases; unmatched junction bases: 13. Per germline, CDR1 LNHNV and CDR2 YYDKDF (reference sequence). The CDR3 is 19 residues long. The CDR3 is CATSRDELRDREMNTEAFF. The CDR3 DNA is TGTGCCACCAGCAGAGATGAACTGCGGGACAGAGAAATGAACACTGAAGCTTTCTTT.

CDR3 region: CASSLSLTGRETQYF. The CDR3 DNA follows: TGTGCCAGCAGCTTATCCCTTACAGGGCGGGAGACCCAGTACTTC. The chain joins TRBV13 to TRBJ2-5; possibly TRBD1 for D (6 bases). This CDR3 has 15 amino acids. Germline CDR1 reads PRHDT; CDR2 reads FYEKMQ (reference sequence). The V end was cut by 2 bases, the J end by 5 bases, with 15 bases between.

The rearrangement links TRBV27 to TRBJ2-7; TRBD1 matches 7 bases. With V trimmed by 3 bases and J by 2 bases, 10 bases remained unmatched. In germline, CDR1 is MNHEY, CDR2 SMNVEV (reference sequence). The CDR3 spans 16 residues. CDR3 residues: CASSFFDRVGPYEQYF. The CDR3 DNA follows: TGTGCCAGCAGTTTCTTTGACAGGGTGGGTCCCTACGAGCAGTACTTC.

V usage is TRBV7-2 and J usage is TRBJ2-6; 10 bases align to TRBD1. The CDR3 is 19 amino acids. Germline CDR1 is SGHTA and CDR2 is FQGNSA. Trimming cost V 1 base and J 0 bases; bases outside gene matches: 6. CDR3 protein: CASSLGQGAPGSGANVLTF. The CDR3 DNA follows: TGTGCCAGCAGCTTAGGACAGGGGGCCCCCGGCTCTGGGGCCAACGTCCTGACTTTC.

V is TRBV28 and J is TRBJ1-1; weak D call: TRBD1 (5 bases). Germline V gives CDR1 MDHEN, CDR2 SYDVKM. The CDR3 runs to 17 residues. The V end lost 5 bases, the J end lost 1 base, and 20 bases lay between the germline ends. The CDR3 is CASSPIPIQGWNTEAFF. The CDR3 nucleotides read TGTGCCAGCAGTCCTATCCCCATCCAGGGATGGAACACTGAAGCTTTCTTT. Together with reference TRBV28 and TRBJ1-1, the CDR3 gives the full variable domain: DVKVTQSSRYLVKRTGEKVFLECVQDMDHENMFWYRQDPGLGLRLIYFSYDVKMKEKGDIPEGYSVSREKKERFSLILESASTNQTSMYLCASSPIPIQGWNTEAFFGQGTRLTVV.

The genes are TRBV7-8 and TRBJ1-4, with D maybe TRBD1 (5 bases). CDR3 size: 16 residues. Deletions cut 0 bases from V and 7 bases from J, with 15 bases between. Germline V gene data show CDR1 as SGHVS and CDR2 as FQNEAQ. CDR3 loop: CASSLAGTSWGEKLFF. The CDR3 region has the DNA TGTGCCAGCAGCTTAGCGGGGACTTCGTGGGGTGAAAAACTGTTTTTT.

The genes are TRBV28 and TRBJ1-1; 7 positions match TRBD1. Trimming removed 10 bases from V and 1 base from J; junction bases left unmatched: 12. This CDR3 region has 15 residues. Germline V CDR1 and CDR2: MDHEN, SYDVKM. CDR3 residues: CATLLSTGWNTEAFF. As DNA, the CDR3 is TGTGCCACCCTTCTCTCGACAGGGTGGAACACTGAAGCTTTCTTT.